Each of the 22 T cell receptor beta chains below was sequenced from the same sample in a study of regulatory T cells in long-lasting Graves disease. HTBI primers from iRepertoire and Arm-PCR of CDR3 regions yielded the TCR beta libraries. One entry per CDR3 protein, called by TCRdb with MiXCR from the multiplex PCR reads. The sample lists 530,000 or so distinct CDR3 sequences, less than 15% seen once, with roughly a tenth in the top ten. The time point: newly diagnosed GD, antithyroid drugs for less than 3 months. RNA from PBMCs was the source of the TCR library. The same data also contributed to another study, on T cells in Graves' hyperthyroidism and ophthalmopathy.

This specimen was peripheral blood mononuclear cells (PBMCs), taken at new diagnosis, from a patient treated with antithyroid drugs. These receptors all come from a young man with Graves disease.

This clonotype has just one count. The chain combines TRBV6-1 with TRBJ1-4; D is unclear. CDR3 length: 14 residues. Germline CDR1 reads MNHNS; CDR2 reads SASEGT. V was clipped by 7 bases and J by 3 bases, with 12 bases between them. CDR3 protein: CASTKRQANEKLFF. The CDR3 nucleotides read TGTGCCAGCACGAAACGGCAGGCTAATGAAAAACTGTTTTTT.

This clonotype occurred a few times. The V and J genes are TRBV6-1 and TRBJ2-2; 7 bases are a match to TRBD1. The CDR3 length is 12 residues. Germline trimming cut 6 bases from V and 8 bases from J; bases unmatched to any gene: 3. The germline V gene has CDR1 MNHNS and CDR2 SASEGT. The CDR3 protein is CASSRQGGELFF. DNA for the CDR3: TGTGCCAGCAGCCGACAGGGTGGGGAGCTGTTTTTT.

Ten or more counts support this clonotype. The chain uses TRBV11-2 and TRBJ1-2, with TRBD1 matching 7 bases. Germline CDR1 reads SGHAT; CDR2 reads FQNNGV. The CDR3 covers 14 residues. The V gene end was trimmed by 1 base and the J gene end by 8 bases; junction bases not matched to a gene: 7. The CDR3 DNA is TGTGCCAGCAGCTTAGGCACAGGGGAGGAGGGCTACACCTTC. Amino acid sequence: CASSLGTGEEGYTF.

Many counts were recorded for this clonotype. This chain uses TRBV2 with TRBJ2-1; 14 positions agree with TRBD2. This CDR3 is built from 15 residues. The ends lost 7 bases at V and 10 bases at J; junction bases unmatched: 9. Germline V gives CDR1 SNHLY, CDR2 FYNNEI. In DNA, the CDR3 is TGTGCCAGCACGACGGGACTAGCGGGAGATGGAGAGCAGTTCTTC. Its translation is CASTTGLAGDGEQFF.

This clonotype appeared once. A read error is possible here, since a much larger clone lies one base away. This chain connects TRBV19 to TRBJ2-1; no reliable D call. The CDR3 is made up of 13 amino acids. V dropped 4 bases and J dropped 4 bases, with 8 bases sitting between them. Germline V gives CDR1 LNHDA, CDR2 SQIVND (reference sequence). CDR3 bases: TGTGCCAGTAGTAACGGGTCGTACAATGAGCAGTTCTTC. It is translated as CASSNGSYNEQFF.

This clonotype showed up many times. The chain employs TRBV11-2 and TRBJ2-1; no clear D. This CDR3 is 13 amino acids long. The germline V and J ends were trimmed by 4 bases and 0 bases, with 4 bases remaining between them. The germline V gene encodes CDR1 SGHAT and CDR2 FQNNGV. This chain's CDR3 is CASSSPSYNEQFF. The CDR3 bases are TGTGCCAGCAGCTCGCCCTCCTACAATGAGCAGTTCTTC.

This clonotype was seen at least ten times. CDR3 region: CASRSGSITYEQFF. CDR3 DNA sequence: TGTGCCAGCAGATCCGGCTCCATAACCTATGAGCAGTTCTTC. This chain uses TRBV12-3 or TRBV12-4 with TRBJ2-3; D is ambiguous. Judging by the DNA end, TRBJ2-1 fits better; the J call may be wrong. The CDR3 totals 14 residues.

The sample holds many counts of this clonotype. The chain has TRBV28 and TRBJ2-7; no clear D. The germline CDR1 and CDR2 sequences are MDHEN and SYDVKM. This CDR3 comprises 17 residues. Trimming left V 5 bases short and J 3 bases short, with 23 bases between. This chain's CDR3 is CASSPLGLQQVDYEQYF. For the CDR3, the DNA is TGTGCCAGCAGTCCCTTAGGCCTTCAGCAGGTGGACTACGAGCAGTACTTC. The full variable domain, with the rest looked up from reference TRBV28 and TRBJ2-7, is DVKVTQSSRYLVKRTGEKVFLECVQDMDHENMFWYRQDPGLGLRLIYFSYDVKMKEKGDIPEGYSVSREKKERFSLILESASTNQTSMYLCASSPLGLQQVDYEQYFGPGTRLTVT.

This clonotype has a handful of counts. The chain joins TRBV27 to TRBJ1-2; 7 positions match TRBD1. Germline V gene data show CDR1 as MNHEY and CDR2 as SMNVEV (reference sequence). This CDR3 is built from 17 residues. With 8 bases clipped from V and 5 bases from J, the junction kept 20 bases outside the gene matches. CDR3 protein: CASSPFGTGEELYGYTF. The CDR3 DNA reads as TGTGCCAGCTCGCCTTTTGGAACAGGGGAGGAACTTTATGGCTACACCTTC.

This clonotype has ten or more counts. The V call is TRBV19, the J call TRBJ2-7; possibly TRBD1 or TRBD2 for D (5 bases each). V lost 2 bases to trimming and J lost 6 bases, with 14 bases between them. This CDR3 comprises 14 residues. Germline V gene sequence: CDR1 LNHDA, CDR2 SQIVND (reference sequence). The CDR3 DNA is TGTGCCAGTAGTATAACCCAGGGAGCGTTCGAGCAGTACTTC. Amino acids: CASSITQGAFEQYF.

This clonotype was seen ten or more times. The gene calls are TRBV27 and TRBJ2-7; TRBD1 agrees at 9 bases. After removal of 5 bases from V and 6 bases from J, the junction contained 2 bases not matched to a gene. Germline V lookup: CDR1 MNHEY, CDR2 SMNVEV (reference sequence). The CDR3 runs 12 residues. The chain's CDR3 is CASSPQGAEQYF. As DNA, the CDR3 is TGTGCCAGCAGTCCACAGGGGGCCGAGCAGTACTTC.

There are many counts of this clonotype. The CDR3 nucleotides are TGTGCCAGCAACGAAGCGGCGCGGGGGCGGAATGAGCAGTTCTTC. Its translation: CASNEAARGRNEQFF. The gene calls are TRBV12-3 or TRBV12-4 and TRBJ2-1, with D perhaps TRBD2 (7 bases). The V and J ends lost 7 bases and 7 bases respectively, with 20 bases between them. This CDR3 is built from 15 residues.

This clonotype was observed many times. The genes are TRBV12-3 or TRBV12-4 and TRBJ1-2; no firm D call. CDR3 length: 13 amino acids. The V gene lost 3 bases and the J gene lost 5 bases, with 10 bases spanning the gap. CDR3 protein: CASSFRDPYGYTF. CDR3 nucleotides: TGTGCCAGCAGTTTCCGGGATCCTTATGGCTACACCTTC.

A remark on this clonotype: This sequence is one base from a far larger clone and is likely a read error. This chain links TRBV6-4 with TRBJ1-4; D is perhaps TRBD1 (5 bases). This CDR3 region has 12 residues. Germline CDR1 reads MRHNA; CDR2 reads SNTAGT. V lost 10 bases and J lost 8, with 14 bases in between. CDR3 nucleotide sequence: TGTGCCATCAGACAGTTCGAGGAAAAACTGTTTTTT. Translating it yields CAIRQFEEKLFF.

This clonotype was seen a handful of times. The rearrangement links TRBV19 to TRBJ1-2; D is ambiguous. Trimming took off 3 bases at V and 8 bases at J, with 13 bases between the two ends. The CDR3 is 13 amino acids. CDR1 is LNHDA and CDR2 is SQIVND in the germline V gene (reference sequence). In DNA, the CDR3 is TGTGCCAGTAGTATCGGCACCCTGGGAGGCTACACCTTC. It specifies CASSIGTLGGYTF.

In regard to this clonotype: A read error may be the cause here, since a much bigger clone is one base away. The chain recombines TRBV6-1 with TRBJ1-1, with TRBD1 matching over 8 bases. This CDR3 region has 13 residues. Germline CDR1 and CDR2: MNHNS and SASEGT. CDR3 sequence: CTSGQGGFTEAFF. Written as DNA, the CDR3 is TGTACCAGCGGACAGGGAGGTTTTACTGAAGCTTTCTTT.

There are many counts of this clonotype. This sequence joins TRBV12-3 or TRBV12-4 and TRBJ1-1; 9 nucleotides agree with TRBD1. The CDR3 is made up of 15 amino acids. V trimming: 7 bases; J trimming: 0 bases; junction bases outside the gene matches: 6. The DNA for the CDR3 is TGTGCCAGCACCCGGGACAGGGACATGAACACTGAAGCTTTCTTT. Amino acids: CASTRDRDMNTEAFF.

Ten or more counts support this clonotype. The chain carries TRBV7-9 and TRBJ2-2; D ambiguous. This CDR3 is built from 18 residues. Trimming took off 1 base at V and 1 base at J, with 16 bases between the two ends. Germline-derived CDR1 and CDR2 are SEHNR and FQNEAQ (reference sequence). Here the CDR3 DNA reads TGTGCCAGCAGCTTAGATCCCCAAAGTGGCAGGAACACCGGGGAGCTGTTTTTT. Its translation: CASSLDPQSGRNTGELFF.

This clonotype has a count of ten or more. The J gene is TRBJ2-1, the V gene TRBV5-1; D may be TRBD2 (5 bases). Germline CDR1 SGHRS, CDR2 YFSETQ. The germline V and J ends were trimmed by 4 bases and 3 bases, with 14 bases remaining between them. This CDR3 comprises 15 residues. The CDR3 region is CASSVPSLLYNEQFF. CDR3 nucleotide sequence: TGCGCCAGCAGCGTTCCTAGCCTGCTCTACAATGAGCAGTTCTTC.

The gene calls are TRBV6-5 and TRBJ2-1; D possibly corresponds to TRBD2 (6 bases). This CDR3 comprises 15 residues. Looked up from germline, CDR1 is MNHEY and CDR2 is SVGAGI. V shed 4 bases and J shed 0 bases, with 10 bases lying between them. The CDR3 coding sequence is TGTGCCAGCAGTTGGGGAGGAAGCTCCTACAATGAGCAGTTCTTC. This codes for CASSWGGSSYNEQFF.

CDR3 sequence (DNA): TGTGCCAGCAGCTTCAGACAGGGGGCAACTGAAGCTTTCTTT. Amino acid sequence: CASSFRQGATEAFF. This chain uses TRBV13 with TRBJ1-1, with 10 bases aligning to TRBD1. The CDR3 has 14 residues. Germline values: CDR1 PRHDT, CDR2 FYEKMQ (reference sequence). Trimming at V came to 3 bases and at J to 5 bases, leaving 3 bases not matched to a gene.

This clonotype was found many times. The V call is TRBV7-9, the J call TRBJ2-1, with unresolved D. The V gene's germline CDR1 is SEHNR and CDR2 FQNEAQ (reference sequence). Trimming stripped 0 bases from V and 0 bases from J, with 9 bases between. The CDR3 spans 16 residues. The CDR3 nucleotides are TGTGCCAGCAGCTTAGCGATGGCGGTCTCCTACAATGAGCAGTTCTTC. Its protein is CASSLAMAVSYNEQFF.